This TCR beta chain was sequenced in a study of shared clonotypes between healthy human individuals. Study-wide results and limits: Donors were few, which limited the genetic and exposure-history diversity represented.

Those who donated, Caucasian adults without exception, all lived in Nashville, Tennessee. In regard to this clone: No antigen is known for it.

There are 15 residues in the CDR3. V shed 8 bases and J shed 0 bases, with 17 bases lying between them. Germline loops: CDR1 MNHEY, CDR2 SMNVEV (reference sequence). Generated by immunoSEQ multiplex PCR, the TCRdb table keeps only in-frame clones and is missing some. The sample carries about 2.5 million clones, 80% to 95% recorded once. This sequence originates from a man between 18 and 35 years old in good health. Some clones in this sample may be carry-over from other donors' samples. The sample was naive CD4+ T cells from PBMCs. Subset indicated: CD45RA+ positively selected. The rearrangement links TRBV27 to TRBJ2-7; tentative D call: TRBD2 (6 bases). The CDR3 DNA sequence: TGTGCCAGCTTCACTAGCCGTACAAGCTCCTACGAGCAGTACTTC. Its protein is CASFTSRTSSYEQYF.